The 13 T cell receptor beta chains listed next were all sequenced from one sample in a study of control samples from healthy donors and cancer patients. This table comes from immunoSEQ multiplex PCR, and its TCRdb copy is limited to in-frame clones, with some not included. The sample gives about 140,000 clones, under 90% of which show up once; around 4.6% is in the top ten. The specimen sequenced was blood. These receptors were taken from a man aged 30-40 years in good health.

This clone was recorded a few times. The chain carries TRBV6-1 and TRBJ1-5; TRBD1 matches at 7 bases. The CDR3 has 16 amino acids. Trimming took 3 bases from V and 3 from J; bases not matched to a gene: 8. Germline-derived CDR1 and CDR2 are MNHNS and SASEGT. CDR3 DNA: TGTGCCAGCAGTGACCCTCCGGGACAGACCAATCAGCCCCAGCATTTT. It specifies CASSDPPGQTNQPQHF.

V usage is TRBV6-2 or TRBV6-3 and J usage is TRBJ2-1, with 8 positions matching TRBD2. The germline gives CDR1 MNHEY, CDR2 SVGEGT. The CDR3 is 16 amino acids. With V trimmed by 0 bases and J by 5 bases, 6 bases remained unmatched. In nucleotides, the CDR3 is TGTGCCAGCAGTTACTCGGTGTTAGCGGGGAACAATGAGCAGTTCTTC. This sequence encodes CASSYSVLAGNNEQFF.

This chain connects TRBV4-1 to TRBJ1-1, with D possibly being TRBD1 (5 bases). The V end was cut by 0 bases, the J end by 4 bases, with 18 bases between. The CDR3 totals 17 residues. In germline, CDR1 is MGHRA, CDR2 YSYEKL. CDR3 DNA sequence: TGCGCCAGCAGCCAAGATTGGGCCGGGCGCGGGGGCACTGAAGCTTTCTTT. Translating gives CASSQDWAGRGGTEAFF.

The chain combines TRBV6-2 or TRBV6-3 with TRBJ1-1, with TRBD1 identical over 10 bases. J was trimmed by 4 bases and V by 5 bases; bases with no gene match: 7. Germline lookup yields CDR1 MNHEY and CDR2 SVGEGT. This CDR3 has 15 residues. The CDR3 sequence is CASSRTGGGSTEAFF. The CDR3 nucleotides are TGTGCCAGCAGTCGGACAGGGGGTGGTAGCACTGAAGCTTTCTTT.

In the case of this clone: The sample has other DNA sequences that encode this CDR3 too. This chain links TRBV24-1 with TRBJ2-2; D unresolved. The V and J ends lost 3 bases and 2 bases respectively, with 3 bases between them. Germline V gives CDR1 KGHDR, CDR2 SFDVKD. The CDR3 has 13 residues. This chain's CDR3 is CATSDINTGELFF. The DNA of the CDR3 is TGTGCCACCAGTGATATTAACACCGGGGAGCTGTTTTTT.

The V gene is TRBV6-6, the J gene TRBJ2-2; D unresolved. V was clipped by 4 bases and J by 6 bases, with 6 bases between them. The CDR3 consists of 12 residues. Germline V gives CDR1 MNHNY, CDR2 SVGAGI (reference sequence). In DNA form, the CDR3 reads TGTGCCAGCAGTTCCGAGCCCGGGGAGCTGTTTTTT. Protein sequence: CASSSEPGELFF.

V and J are TRBV11-3 and TRBJ2-3; 7 bases agree with TRBD2. Looked up from germline, CDR1 is SGHNT and CDR2 is YENEEA. The CDR3 covers 15 residues. V gave up 5 bases and J gave up 4 bases; unmatched junction bases: 9. In nucleotides, the CDR3 is TGTGCCAGCAGCCCAAGGCGGGAGTACCCAGATACGCAGTATTTT. Protein product: CASSPRREYPDTQYF.

The chain couples TRBV5-6 to TRBJ2-1, with D uncertain. The CDR3 is 14 amino acids. CDR1 is SGHDT and CDR2 is YYEEEE in the germline V gene. Trimming pared 4 bases from V and 8 bases from J, leaving 16 bases between. CDR3 sequence reads: CASSAVSALHEQFF. The CDR3 DNA is TGTGCCAGCAGCGCTGTAAGCGCGCTCCATGAGCAGTTCTTC.

The V call is TRBV19, the J call TRBJ2-3; D might be TRBD2 (6 bases). Germline CDR1 LNHDA, CDR2 SQIVND (reference sequence). V lost 3 bases to trimming and J lost 5 bases, with 18 bases between them. CDR3 size: 16 residues. For the CDR3, the DNA is TGTGCCAGTAGTATGGTAGGAGGCGCCGGGGGAGATACGCAGTATTTT. It translates to CASSMVGGAGGDTQYF.

The CDR3 loop is CATSDRTGVTDTQYF. CDR3 sequence (DNA): TGTGCCACCAGTGATCGGACAGGGGTCACAGATACGCAGTATTTT. The chain joins TRBV24-1 to TRBJ2-3, with 9 bases matching TRBD1. CDR1 is KGHDR, CDR2 SFDVKD, per germline. Trimming cost V 3 bases and J 2 bases; bases outside gene matches: 2. This CDR3 contains 15 residues.

This chain connects TRBV25-1 to TRBJ2-6, with no clear D. The CDR3 consists of 13 residues. The germline V gene has CDR1 MGHDK and CDR2 SYGVNS. Trimming stripped 9 bases from V and 3 bases from J, with 9 bases between. For the CDR3, the DNA is TGTGCCAGAAAAAGGCGTGGGGCCAACGTCCTGACTTTC. This codes for CARKRRGANVLTF.

This clone was counted a few times. The J gene is TRBJ2-6, the V gene TRBV6-2 or TRBV6-3, with D uncertain. Trimming cost V 6 bases and J 3 bases, with 12 bases left between them. From germline, CDR1 is MNHEY and CDR2 SVGEGT. This CDR3 is 15 amino acids long. As DNA, the CDR3 is TGTGCCAGCAGCCCTAGTATCTTTGGGGCCAACGTCCTGACTTTC. It encodes CASSPSIFGANVLTF.

The CDR3 protein is CASSQYGGPIYEQYF. The CDR3 DNA follows: TGTGCCAGCAGCCAGTATGGGGGGCCTATCTACGAGCAGTACTTC. This sequence joins TRBV7-3 and TRBJ2-7; D is possibly TRBD1 or TRBD2 (6 bases each). The V end was cut by 5 bases, the J end by 3 bases, with 17 bases between. The CDR3 runs 15 residues. Looked up from germline, CDR1 is SGHTA and CDR2 is FQGTGA.